This record covers a single TCR beta chain. This record belongs to a study of blood T cell repertoires in COVID-19. Here immunoSEQ multiplex PCR was the method, and the copy in TCRdb shows in-frame clones only, minus some. The sample includes 97,000 or so clones, about four fifths of them seen just once. The CDR3 sequence is 13 residues long. The V end lost 0 bases, the J end lost 10 bases, and 11 bases lay between the germline ends. Germline loops: CDR1 SGHNT, CDR2 YYREEE (reference sequence). Sequencing input: peripheral blood. The chain combines TRBV5-4 with TRBJ2-1; D is ambiguous. This TCR derives from a human donor in a cohort sampled during active COVID-19. The DNA of the CDR3 is TGTGCCAGCAGCTTGGGTGGGCCGAAGGAGCAGTTCTTC. This translates into CASSLGGPKEQFF.